This record covers a single TCR beta chain. Its target is unknown. The sample originates from a study of brain T cells in children with intractable seizures. The study's findings and limits: Clones missing pre-surgery may reflect undersampling of that blood sample. Patients' HCMV serostatus was unknown; virus specificity rests on CDR3 similarity alone.

Profiled with immunoSEQ multiplex PCR; TCRdb holds only in-frame clones, not every one. This table holds 60,000 to 65,000 clones, 95% to 97% found once. Sequencing was limited to surgery cases with top T cell transcript signatures in brain tissue. Patients received at least one anti-epileptic drug before surgery. Looked up from germline, CDR1 is LNHDA and CDR2 is SQIVND (reference sequence). V lost 3 bases and J lost 5, with 13 bases in between. The CDR3 covers 14 residues. Sequenced here: peripheral blood, sampled at surgery. The origin of this receptor is a boy under two years old with focal cortical dysplasia and intractable seizures. This chain connects TRBV19 to TRBJ1-2; D may be TRBD1 (5 bases). The CDR3 sequence: CASSIGTLPYGYTF. As DNA, the CDR3 is TGTGCCAGTAGTATCGGGACCCTCCCTTATGGCTACACCTTC.